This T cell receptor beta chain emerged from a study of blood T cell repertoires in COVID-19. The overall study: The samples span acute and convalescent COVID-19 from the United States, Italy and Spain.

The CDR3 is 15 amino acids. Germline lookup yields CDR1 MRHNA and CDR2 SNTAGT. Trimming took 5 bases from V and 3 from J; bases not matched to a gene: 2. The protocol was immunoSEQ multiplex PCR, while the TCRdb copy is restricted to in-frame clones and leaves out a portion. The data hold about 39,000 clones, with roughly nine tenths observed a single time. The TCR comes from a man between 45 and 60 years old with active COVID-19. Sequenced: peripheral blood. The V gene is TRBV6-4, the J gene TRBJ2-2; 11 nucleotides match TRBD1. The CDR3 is CASSPGQGDTGELFF. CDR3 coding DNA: TGTGCCAGCAGTCCGGGACAGGGGGACACCGGGGAGCTGTTTTTT.